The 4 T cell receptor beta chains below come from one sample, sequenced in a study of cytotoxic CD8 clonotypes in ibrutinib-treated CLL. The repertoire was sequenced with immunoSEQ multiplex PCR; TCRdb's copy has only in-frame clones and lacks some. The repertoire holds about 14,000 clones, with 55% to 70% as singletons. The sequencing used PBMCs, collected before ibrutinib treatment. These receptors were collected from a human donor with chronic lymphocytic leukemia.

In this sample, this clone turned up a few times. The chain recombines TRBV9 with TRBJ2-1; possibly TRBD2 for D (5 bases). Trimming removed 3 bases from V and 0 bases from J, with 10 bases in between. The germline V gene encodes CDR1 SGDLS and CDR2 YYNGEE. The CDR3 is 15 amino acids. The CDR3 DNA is TGTGCCAGCAGCGAGAGCGGTAGCTCCTACAATGAGCAGTTCTTC. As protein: CASSESGSSYNEQFF. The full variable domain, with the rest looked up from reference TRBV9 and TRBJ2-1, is DSGVTQTPKHLITATGQRVTLRCSPRSGDLSVYWYQQSLDQGLQFLIQYYNGEERAKGNILERFSAQQFPDLHSELNLSSLELGDSALYFCASSESGSSYNEQFFGPGTRLTVL.

The CDR3 reads CASNSGGGGDEQFF. For the CDR3, the DNA is TGTGCCAGCAACTCTGGAGGGGGCGGCGATGAGCAGTTCTTC. The rearrangement links TRBV5-6 to TRBJ2-1, with D possibly being TRBD1 (7 bases). CDR3 length: 14 residues. V was shortened by 6 bases and J by 8 bases, with 18 bases between the two germline ends. Germline-derived CDR1 and CDR2 are SGHDT and YYEEEE. Full variable domain (remainder filled in from reference TRBV5-6 and TRBJ2-1): DAGVTQSPTHLIKTRGQQVTLRCSPKSGHDTVSWYQQALGQGPQFIFQYYEEEERQRGNFPDRFSGHQFPNYSSELNVNALLLGDSALYLCASNSGGGGDEQFFGPGTRLTVL.

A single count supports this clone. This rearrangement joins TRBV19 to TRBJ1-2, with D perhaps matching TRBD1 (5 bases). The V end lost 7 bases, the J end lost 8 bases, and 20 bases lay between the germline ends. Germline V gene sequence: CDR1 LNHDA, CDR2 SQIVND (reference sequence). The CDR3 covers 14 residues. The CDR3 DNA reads TGTGCCAGTACCTCCTTGGGACGAGGAAGGGGCTACACCTTC. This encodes CASTSLGRGRGYTF.

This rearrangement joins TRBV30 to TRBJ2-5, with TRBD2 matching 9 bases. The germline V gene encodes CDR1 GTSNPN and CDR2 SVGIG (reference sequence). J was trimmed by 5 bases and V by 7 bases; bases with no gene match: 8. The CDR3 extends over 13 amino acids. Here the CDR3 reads CASARRGGETQYF. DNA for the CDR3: TGTGCCTCCGCCCGGCGGGGGGGGGAGACCCAGTACTTC. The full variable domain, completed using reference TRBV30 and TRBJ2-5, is SQTIHQWPATLVQPVGSPLSLECTVEGTSNPNLYWYRQAAGRGLQLLFYSVGIGQISSEVPQNLSASRPQDRQFILSSKKLLLSDSGFYLCASARRGGETQYFGPGTRLLVL.